Shown below are 18 T cell receptor beta chains from a single sample sequenced in a study of T-cell reconstitution after alpha-beta-depleted transplantation in children. The authors prepared the TCRbeta library with unique molecular identifiers. Via MiXCR, TCRdb re-called the PCR reads, giving one row per CDR3 protein. The sample lists approximately 590,000 distinct CDR3 sequences; about 11% were seen once. This specimen consisted of PBMCs from the stem cell graft donor, obtained from the stem cell graft. All receptors come from a human donor who donated a stem cell graft to a child with acute myeloid leukemia.

A few counts support this clonotype. The CDR3: CSASTGASYEQYF. DNA of the CDR3: TGCAGTGCTAGCACAGGGGCCTCCTACGAGCAGTACTTC. The chain is built from TRBV20-1 and TRBJ2-7; 7 positions match TRBD1. After removal of 3 bases from V and 0 bases from J, the junction contained 2 bases not matched to a gene. Germline V gene sequence: CDR1 DFQATT, CDR2 SNEGSKA (reference sequence). The CDR3 is 13 amino acids.

This clonotype was counted only a few times. V usage is TRBV5-1 and J usage is TRBJ2-7, with 7 nucleotides matching TRBD1. Losses at the gene ends were 4 bases for V and 4 bases for J; bases not matched to a gene: 8. CDR1 SGHRS and CDR2 YFSETQ come from the germline V gene. This CDR3 has 14 residues. DNA of the CDR3: TGCGCCAGCAGCCCAACCGGGACAGAGTACGAGCAGTACTTC. Its protein product is CASSPTGTEYEQYF.

This clonotype showed up just a few times. The chain is built from TRBV12-3 or TRBV12-4 and TRBJ1-5; D perhaps matches TRBD1 (6 bases). The CDR3 contains 14 residues. The V end was cut by 4 bases, the J end by 6 bases, with 13 bases between. CDR3 protein: CASSSMGAGQPQHF. The CDR3 DNA sequence: TGTGCCAGCAGTTCCATGGGGGCTGGTCAGCCCCAGCATTTT.

The rearrangement joins TRBV20-1 to TRBJ2-7, with 7 positions matching TRBD1. V dropped 0 bases and J dropped 1; count of bases not matched to a gene: 6. The CDR3 extends over 15 amino acids. In germline, CDR1 is DFQATT, CDR2 SNEGSKA (reference sequence). CDR3 bases: TGCAGTGCTAGAGATCGGACAGGTACGTCCTACGAGCAGTACTTC. Translating it yields CSARDRTGTSYEQYF.

Many counts were recorded for this clonotype. The rearrangement joins TRBV6-4 to TRBJ2-3, with D perhaps TRBD2 (6 bases). There are 13 residues in the CDR3. CDR1 and CDR2 from the germline V gene are MRHNA and SNTAGT. With 11 bases removed from V and 4 bases from J, the gap between germline ends came to 16 bases. The CDR3 loop reads CAGSRLGADTQYF. CDR3 bases: TGTGCCGGTTCTAGACTAGGGGCAGATACGCAGTATTTT.

V and J are TRBV5-1 and TRBJ2-7; D call uncertain. V was shortened by 0 bases and J by 5 bases, with 9 bases between the two germline ends. CDR1 SGHRS and CDR2 YFSETQ come from the germline V gene. The CDR3 spans 13 residues. This CDR3 is CASSLDGVDEQYF. The CDR3 coding sequence is TGCGCCAGCAGCTTGGATGGGGTTGACGAGCAGTACTTC.

This clonotype was seen a handful of times. The V gene is TRBV6-6, the J gene TRBJ2-5; tentative D call: TRBD1 (5 bases). V gave up 8 bases and J gave up 5 bases, with 15 bases separating them. From germline, CDR1 is MNHNY and CDR2 SVGAGI (reference sequence). This CDR3 comprises 13 residues. The CDR3 DNA reads as TGTGCCAGCGGGGTCAGGGTTTACGAGACCCAGTACTTC. As protein: CASGVRVYETQYF.

At least ten counts were recorded for this clonotype. The rearrangement joins TRBV27 to TRBJ1-1; TRBD1 agrees at 10 bases. The germline V gene encodes CDR1 MNHEY and CDR2 SMNVEV (reference sequence). Trimming removed 5 bases from V and 11 bases from J; junction bases left unmatched: 8. The CDR3 extends over 13 amino acids. CDR3 coding DNA: TGTGCCAGCAGTCTAACCGGGACAGGGGTGGCTTTCTTT. The encoded protein is CASSLTGTGVAFF.

This chain uses TRBV28 with TRBJ2-2, with unresolved D. V lost 4 bases to trimming and J lost 0 bases, with 21 bases between them. The CDR3 covers 19 residues. CDR1 and CDR2 (germline): MDHEN, SYDVKM. The CDR3 coding sequence is TGTGCCAGCAGTTCTGCCACCGTTGTGCCGAAGTCGAACACCGGGGAGCTGTTTTTT. Amino acid sequence: CASSSATVVPKSNTGELFF.

This clonotype was observed at least ten times. The chain joins TRBV20-1 to TRBJ2-7; D is possibly TRBD2 (7 bases). With 6 bases removed from V and 2 bases from J, the gap between germline ends came to 14 bases. This CDR3 has 13 residues. The germline V gene encodes CDR1 DFQATT and CDR2 SNEGSKA (reference sequence). CDR3 nucleotides: TGCAGTGCCCGGGGGGCGGCAGCCTACGAGCAGTACTTC. Its protein product is CSARGAAAYEQYF.

This clonotype showed up many times. The rearrangement joins TRBV7-2 to TRBJ1-1, with a possible D match to TRBD1 (5 bases). Germline-derived CDR1 and CDR2 are SGHTA and FQGNSA. V lost 3 bases and J 0 bases, leaving 14 bases between the germline ends. The CDR3 consists of 16 residues. CDR3 protein: CASSFSGTDMNTEAFF. The CDR3 DNA reads as TGTGCCAGCAGCTTTTCCGGGACCGACATGAACACTGAAGCTTTCTTT.

Many counts were recorded for this clonotype. The chain is built from TRBV7-9 and TRBJ1-4; D possibly corresponds to TRBD1 (5 bases). This CDR3 spans 14 amino acids. V was pared by 7 bases and J by 8 bases, with 17 bases between. In germline, CDR1 is SEHNR, CDR2 FQNEAQ (reference sequence). The CDR3 spells CASTFRSGEEKLFF. CDR3 in DNA: TGTGCCAGCACCTTCCGGTCGGGGGAAGAAAAACTGTTTTTT.

This clonotype was seen more than once but under ten times. The chain combines TRBV7-9 with TRBJ1-4, with D perhaps matching TRBD1 (6 bases). The germline V gene encodes CDR1 SEHNR and CDR2 FQNEAQ (reference sequence). This CDR3 spans 17 amino acids. V was cut by 4 bases and J by 0 bases, with 15 bases left in between. The CDR3 DNA sequence: TGTGCCAGCAGCTGGGGGGCGAGCGGCGCAACTAATGAAAAACTGTTTTTT. Translation: CASSWGASGATNEKLFF.

This clonotype has more than one count but fewer than ten. This chain links TRBV6-5 with TRBJ2-3; possible D gene TRBD1, 6 bases. The germline V and J ends were trimmed by 0 bases and 8 bases, with 15 bases remaining between them. The CDR3 length is 15 residues. Germline V gene data show CDR1 as MNHEY and CDR2 as SVGAGI. The CDR3 nucleotides are TGTGCCAGCAGTTACTCGGGGGCCCGAGGAGTTACGCAGTATTTT. This codes for CASSYSGARGVTQYF.

This clonotype has more than one count but fewer than ten. This sequence joins TRBV20-1 and TRBJ1-4, with a tentative D call TRBD1 (6 bases). Trimming removed 2 bases at V and 8 bases at J, with 18 bases between. This CDR3 has 15 amino acids. The V gene's germline CDR1 is DFQATT and CDR2 SNEGSKA (reference sequence). CDR3 DNA sequence: TGCAGTGCTAGACCGTACGCGCCGAGGGGGGAAAAACTGTTTTTT. Translating it yields CSARPYAPRGEKLFF.

A few counts support this clonotype. The V gene is TRBV20-1, the J gene TRBJ2-3, with D hard to call. CDR3 size: 17 residues. Germline V lookup: CDR1 DFQATT, CDR2 SNEGSKA (reference sequence). Trimming left V 1 base short and J 6 bases short, with 23 bases between. The CDR3 region is CSARAPPRLGYKDTQYF. CDR3 coding DNA: TGCAGTGCTAGAGCCCCGCCCCGGCTGGGATATAAGGATACGCAGTATTTT.

This clonotype was detected ten times or more. V gene TRBV5-1 combines with J gene TRBJ1-5, with 7 bases lining up with TRBD1. Per the germline V gene, CDR1 is SGHRS and CDR2 is YFSETQ. The CDR3 length is 16 residues. The J segment lost 2 bases and the V segment lost 0 bases, leaving 5 bases of the junction unmatched. The chain's CDR3 is CASSLVPRGGNQPQHF. The DNA for the CDR3 is TGCGCCAGCAGCTTGGTCCCCAGGGGGGGCAATCAGCCCCAGCATTTT.

This clonotype appeared many times. The chain is built from TRBV7-2 and TRBJ2-3, with 9 bases matching TRBD2. CDR1 and CDR2 (germline): SGHTA, FQGNSA. The CDR3 consists of 15 residues. V shed 2 bases and J 2 bases; nucleotides not matched to a gene: 2. CDR3 region: CASSLTSGPTDTQYF. For the CDR3, the DNA is TGTGCCAGCAGCTTAACTAGCGGGCCCACAGATACGCAGTATTTT.